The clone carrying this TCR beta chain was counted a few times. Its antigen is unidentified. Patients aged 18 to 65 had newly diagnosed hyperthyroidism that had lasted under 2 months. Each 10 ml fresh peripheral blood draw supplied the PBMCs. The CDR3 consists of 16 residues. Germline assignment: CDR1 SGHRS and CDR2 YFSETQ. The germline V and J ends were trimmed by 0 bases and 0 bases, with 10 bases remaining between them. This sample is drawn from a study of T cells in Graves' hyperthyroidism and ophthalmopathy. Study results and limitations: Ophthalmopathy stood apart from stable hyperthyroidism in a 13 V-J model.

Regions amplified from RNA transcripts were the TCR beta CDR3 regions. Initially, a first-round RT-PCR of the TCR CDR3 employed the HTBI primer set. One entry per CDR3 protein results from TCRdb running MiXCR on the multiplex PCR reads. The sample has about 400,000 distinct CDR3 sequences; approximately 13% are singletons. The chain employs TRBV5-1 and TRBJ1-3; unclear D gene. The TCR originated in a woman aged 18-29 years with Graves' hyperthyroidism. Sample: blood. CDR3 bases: TGCGCCAGCAGCTTGGGAGGGCAGCACTCTGGAAACACCATATATTTT. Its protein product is CASSLGGQHSGNTIYF.